The next 29 T cell receptor beta chains were all read from a single sample in a study of T-cell reconstitution after alpha-beta-depleted transplantation in children. During its preparation, the TCRbeta library received unique molecular identifiers. TCRdb called the PCR reads again in MiXCR, with one record for every CDR3 protein. The table lists roughly 500,000 distinct CDR3 sequences, 32% of them singletons. Here the sequenced sample was PBMCs from the stem cell graft donor, taken from the stem cell graft. These receptors were obtained from a human donor who donated a stem cell graft to a child with aplastic anemia.

This clonotype was observed many times. The chain combines TRBV28 with TRBJ1-2, with 8 bases fitting TRBD1. Germline V lookup: CDR1 MDHEN, CDR2 SYDVKM. The V segment lost 5 bases and the J segment 8 bases; nucleotides outside the gene matches: 7. The CDR3 sequence is 13 residues long. CDR3 in DNA: TGTGCCAGCAGTCCCGGACAGGGTGGAGGCTACACCTTC. Its protein is CASSPGQGGGYTF.

The CDR3 bases are TGTGCCAGTAGGGGACAGGGAGTTCAGCCCCAGCATTTT. Protein product: CASRGQGVQPQHF. The chain recombines TRBV19 with TRBJ1-5; 9 bases line up with TRBD1. V was clipped by 6 bases and J by 6 bases; unmatched bases: 3. Germline loops: CDR1 LNHDA, CDR2 SQIVND (reference sequence). The CDR3 consists of 13 residues.

This clonotype was seen a few times. The gene calls are TRBV12-3 or TRBV12-4 and TRBJ1-1; maybe TRBD1 (5 bases). CDR3 size: 14 residues. V shed 5 bases and J shed 0 bases, with 10 bases lying between them. The CDR3 sequence is CASSRYRMNTEAFF. The CDR3, as DNA: TGTGCCAGCAGTCGTTACAGGATGAACACTGAAGCTTTCTTT.

This clonotype has more than one count but fewer than ten. The rearrangement uses TRBV7-2 and TRBJ2-1, with D uncertain. V was clipped by 6 bases and J by 6 bases, with 9 bases between them. CDR1 SGHTA and CDR2 FQGNSA come from the germline V gene. The CDR3 consists of 12 residues. CDR3 bases: TGTGCCAGCAGGACCCAATCCAATGAGCAGTTCTTC. Translation: CASRTQSNEQFF.

This clonotype was detected only once. This rearrangement joins TRBV16 to TRBJ2-2; D possibly matches TRBD1 or TRBD2 (6 bases each). Looked up from germline, CDR1 is KGHSY and CDR2 is FQNENV. This CDR3 spans 15 amino acids. Trimming took off 4 bases at V and 5 bases at J, with 14 bases between the two ends. In DNA, the CDR3 is TGTGCCAGCAGCCCCCGTCCGGGGGCGACCGGGGAGCTGTTTTTT. Its protein product is CASSPRPGATGELFF.

V is TRBV6-5 and J is TRBJ2-1, with 7 bases aligning to TRBD1. V shed 3 bases, J shed 4 bases, and the junction held 9 bases outside the gene matches. Germline V gives CDR1 MNHEY, CDR2 SVGAGI. The CDR3 runs to 16 residues. The CDR3 region is CASSYGYRGPYNEQFF. The CDR3, as DNA: TGTGCCAGCAGTTATGGATACAGGGGACCTTACAATGAGCAGTTCTTC.

Only one count was recorded for this clonotype. The V gene is TRBV9, the J gene TRBJ2-5, with D possibly matching TRBD2 (7 bases). The germline V gene has CDR1 SGDLS and CDR2 YYNGEE. The CDR3 is made up of 13 amino acids. V lost 5 bases and J 2 bases, leaving 10 bases between the germline ends. Here the CDR3 reads CASSAGAQETQYF. CDR3 sequence (DNA): TGTGCCAGCAGTGCGGGGGCACAAGAGACCCAGTACTTC.

The gene calls are TRBV5-3 and TRBJ2-6; D is unresolved. TRBV5-3 is an open reading frame whose function is uncertain. The CDR3 has 17 residues. Deletions cut 0 bases from V and 1 base from J, with 11 bases between. The CDR3 sequence: CARSLAKSASGANVLTF. As DNA, the CDR3 is TGTGCCAGAAGCTTGGCCAAATCTGCTTCTGGGGCCAACGTCCTGACTTTC.

The table lists this clonotype with a few counts. This rearrangement joins TRBV11-2 to TRBJ2-1; D remains unclear. CDR1 SGHAT and CDR2 FQNNGV come from the germline V gene. The V gene lost 5 bases and the J gene lost 4 bases, with 18 bases spanning the gap. The CDR3 sequence is 16 residues long. The CDR3, as DNA: TGTGCCAGCAGCCTCAAGAGTGAATCGTTTTACAATGAGCAGTTCTTC. Residues: CASSLKSESFYNEQFF.

The J gene is TRBJ1-1, the V gene TRBV14; D might be TRBD1 (5 bases). Deletions cut 0 bases from V and 4 bases from J, with 18 bases between. Germline CDR1 is SGHDN and CDR2 is FVKESK. The CDR3 is 17 residues long. As DNA, the CDR3 is TGTGCCAGCAGCCAAGATTCTACGGGGGTCCGTCTCACTGAAGCTTTCTTT. It specifies CASSQDSTGVRLTEAFF.

Notes on this clonotype: One junction end disagrees with the germline gene, perhaps due to a read error. This chain joins TRBV11-2 and TRBJ1-1; no clear D. Germline V lookup: CDR1 SGHAT, CDR2 FQNNGV. There are 16 residues in the CDR3. The CDR3: CASSPAMAKVGTDAFF. The CDR3 nucleotides read TGTGCCAGCAGCCCAGCTATGGCTAAAGTGGGCACTGACGCTTTCTTT.

The CDR3 nucleotides are TGCGCCAGCAGCTCCCTTGCGGGTTCGAACACCGGGGAGCTGTTTTTT. This codes for CASSSLAGSNTGELFF. The rearrangement joins TRBV5-1 to TRBJ2-2; tentatively, D is TRBD2 (5 bases). V lost 3 bases and J 0 bases, leaving 12 bases between the germline ends. CDR1 is SGHRS and CDR2 is YFSETQ in the germline V gene. CDR3 size: 16 residues.

This chain connects TRBV28 to TRBJ2-4; no clear D gene. This CDR3 has 12 amino acids. Germline V gives CDR1 MDHEN, CDR2 SYDVKM. The V end was cut by 3 bases, the J end by 5 bases, with 5 bases between. The chain's CDR3 is CASSFRENIQYF. The CDR3 nucleotides are TGTGCCAGCAGTTTCCGAGAAAACATTCAGTACTTC.

This sequence joins TRBV19 and TRBJ2-1; a possible D gene is TRBD1 (5 bases). Trimming took 4 bases from V and 5 from J, leaving 15 bases between them. CDR1 and CDR2 (germline): LNHDA, SQIVND (reference sequence). The CDR3 covers 15 residues. In nucleotides, the CDR3 is TGTGCCAGTAGTAACCGCGAGGACATCGACAATGAGCAGTTCTTC. It specifies CASSNREDIDNEQFF.

The chain carries TRBV9 and TRBJ2-1; D might be TRBD2 (6 bases). From germline, CDR1 is SGDLS and CDR2 YYNGEE. CDR3 length: 14 amino acids. Deletions cut 6 bases from V and 2 bases from J, with 12 bases between. CDR3 protein: CASTSGEAYNEQFF. For the CDR3, the DNA is TGTGCCAGCACTAGTGGGGAGGCCTACAATGAGCAGTTCTTC.

J is TRBJ1-4 and V is TRBV25-1, with TRBD1 as a possible D gene (5 bases). Trimming shortened V by 8 bases and J by 8 bases, and 18 bases separated the two germline ends. This CDR3 spans 14 amino acids. CDR1 is MGHDK, CDR2 SYGVNS, per germline. The CDR3 nucleotides read TGTGCCAGCGGAGGAGGCAGGGAGCCGGAAAAACTGTTTTTT. Translating gives CASGGGREPEKLFF.

This clonotype has ten or more counts. The chain employs TRBV29-1 and TRBJ2-3; D ambiguous. CDR3 size: 11 residues. CDR1 SQVTM and CDR2 ANQGSEA come from the germline V gene. The V end lost 4 bases, the J end lost 6 bases, and 8 bases lay between the germline ends. The CDR3 is CSVATADTQYF. CDR3 bases: TGCAGCGTTGCGACGGCGGATACGCAGTATTTT.

This sequence joins TRBV6-6 and TRBJ2-1; D gene uncertain. Germline CDR1 reads MNHNY; CDR2 reads SVGAGI (reference sequence). Trimming pared 2 bases from V and 5 bases from J, leaving 7 bases between. The CDR3 is 13 residues long. CDR3 residues: CASSYNRNNEQFF. CDR3 bases: TGTGCCAGCAGTTACAACAGAAACAATGAGCAGTTCTTC.

In its sample, this clonotype was seen many times. The CDR3 sequence: CASGVRGFNGPQHF. DNA for the CDR3: TGTGCCAGCGGAGTGCGGGGTTTCAATGGGCCCCAGCATTTT. V is TRBV6-2 or TRBV6-3 and J is TRBJ1-5, with D unresolved. V lost 8 bases to trimming and J lost 9 bases, with 20 bases between them. The CDR3 loop spans 14 amino acids. Germline V gene sequence: CDR1 MNHEY, CDR2 SVGEGT.

This clonotype was counted between two and nine times. V is TRBV30 and J is TRBJ2-2; D remains unclear. Germline V gene sequence: CDR1 GTSNPN, CDR2 SVGIG (reference sequence). Trimming took 4 bases from V and 0 from J, leaving 6 bases between them. The CDR3 length is 13 residues. The CDR3 DNA reads TGTGCCTGGAATTACGCGAACACCGGGGAGCTGTTTTTT. Translation gives CAWNYANTGELFF.

The V call is TRBV7-9, the J call TRBJ2-7, with TRBD2 identical over 12 bases. Losses at the gene ends were 4 bases for V and 1 base for J; bases not matched to a gene: 8. Germline V gives CDR1 SEHNR, CDR2 FQNEAQ (reference sequence). This CDR3 comprises 17 residues. The CDR3 DNA is TGTGCCAGCAGCTATTCGACTAGCGGGAGCAGGTCCTACGAGCAGTACGTC. It specifies CASSYSTSGSRSYEQYV.

The chain joins TRBV20-1 to TRBJ2-1, with no clear D. The CDR3 sequence is 11 residues long. V was cut by 0 bases and J by 9 bases, with 6 bases left in between. CDR1 is DFQATT and CDR2 is SNEGSKA in the germline V gene (reference sequence). CDR3 region: CSARELSEQFF. CDR3 sequence (DNA): TGCAGTGCTAGAGAGTTGAGTGAGCAGTTCTTC.

V and J are TRBV20-1 and TRBJ2-5, with 15 bases identical to TRBD2. Germline V gene data show CDR1 as DFQATT and CDR2 as SNEGSKA (reference sequence). This CDR3 is built from 16 residues. V was clipped by 4 bases and J by 4 bases; unmatched bases: 7. The CDR3, as DNA: TGCAGTGCTACGGGACTAGCGGGAGGAGGGGGAGAGACCCAGTACTTC. Translated, it gives CSATGLAGGGGETQYF.

The V and J genes are TRBV5-1 and TRBJ2-7; D call uncertain. V lost 3 bases and J lost 5, with 18 bases in between. The V gene's germline CDR1 is SGHRS and CDR2 YFSETQ. The CDR3 extends over 15 amino acids. The CDR3: CASSWTGFQRDEQYF. CDR3 in DNA: TGCGCCAGCAGCTGGACGGGTTTCCAGCGCGACGAGCAGTACTTC.

This clonotype turned up a few times. The V and J genes are TRBV7-2 and TRBJ2-1; D is uncertain. Germline V gene lookup returns CDR1 SGHTA and CDR2 FQGNSA. The CDR3 is made up of 13 amino acids. V shed 3 bases and J shed 5 bases, with 8 bases lying between them. The CDR3 here is CASSFGLNNEQFF. In DNA, the CDR3 is TGTGCCAGCAGCTTCGGGCTGAACAATGAGCAGTTCTTC.

This clonotype was counted a single time. The chain employs TRBV5-4 and TRBJ2-2; D may correspond to TRBD1 or TRBD2 (6 bases each). This CDR3 region has 14 residues. V lost 3 bases and J 7 bases, leaving 13 bases between the germline ends. The germline gives CDR1 SGHNT, CDR2 YYREEE (reference sequence). The CDR3 here is CASSSGGGIGELFF. CDR3 bases: TGTGCCAGCAGCTCCGGAGGGGGGATCGGGGAGCTGTTTTTT. The full variable domain, in which reference TRBV5-4 and TRBJ2-2 provide the parts outside the CDR3, is ETGVTQSPTHLIKTRGQQVTLRCSSQSGHNTVSWYQQALGQGPQFIFQYYREEENGRGNFPPRFSGLQFPNYSSELNVNALELDDSALYLCASSSGGGIGELFFGEGSRLTVL.

The chain employs TRBV5-1 and TRBJ2-7; 9 bases map to TRBD1. Trimming removed 4 bases from V and 2 bases from J; junction bases left unmatched: 7. Per germline, CDR1 SGHRS and CDR2 YFSETQ. This CDR3 comprises 15 residues. In DNA form, the CDR3 reads TGCGCCAGCAGCGGAATGGGACAGGGTCCCTACGAGCAGTACTTC. This codes for CASSGMGQGPYEQYF.

The chain has TRBV7-2 and TRBJ2-3, with 13 bases matching TRBD2. Germline CDR1 reads SGHTA; CDR2 reads FQGNSA. The CDR3 consists of 17 residues. J gave up 5 bases and V 0 bases, and 5 bases lay outside the gene matches. CDR3 in amino acids: CASSLAGLAGAVDTQYF. The CDR3 DNA is TGTGCCAGCAGCTTAGCAGGACTAGCGGGAGCGGTAGATACGCAGTATTTT. The variable domain in full, with the rest retrieved from reference TRBV7-2 and TRBJ2-3, is GAGVSQSPSNKVTEKGKDVELRCDPISGHTALYWYRQSLGQGLEFLIYFQGNSAPDKSGLPSDRFSAERTGGSVSTLTIQRTQQEDSAVYLCASSLAGLAGAVDTQYFGPGTRLTVL.

The genes are TRBV5-6 and TRBJ2-7; weak D call: TRBD2 (6 bases). V was cut by 1 base and J by 4 bases, with 9 bases left in between. In germline, CDR1 is SGHDT, CDR2 YYEEEE. The CDR3 spans 13 residues. Written as DNA, the CDR3 is TGTGCCAGCAGCTTGAATGGGAGGTACGAGCAGTACGTC. As protein: CASSLNGRYEQYV.